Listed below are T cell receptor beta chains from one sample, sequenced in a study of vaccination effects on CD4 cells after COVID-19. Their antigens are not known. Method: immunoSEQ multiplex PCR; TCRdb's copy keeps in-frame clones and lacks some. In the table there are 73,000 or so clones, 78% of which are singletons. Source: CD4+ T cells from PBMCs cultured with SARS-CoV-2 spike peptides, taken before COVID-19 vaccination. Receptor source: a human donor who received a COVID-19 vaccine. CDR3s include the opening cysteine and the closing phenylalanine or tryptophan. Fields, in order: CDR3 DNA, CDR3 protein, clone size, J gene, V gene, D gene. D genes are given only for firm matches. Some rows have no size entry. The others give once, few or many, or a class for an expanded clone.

cdr3_nt: TGCGCCAGCAGCTTGAATGCGAGGGGGCGGGACACCGGGGAGCTGTTTTTT
cdr3_aa: CASSLNARGRDTGELFF
clone_size: few
j_call: TRBJ2-2
v_call: TRBV5-1
d_call: TRBD1

cdr3_nt: TGTGCCTGGAGTGGGGGTTCCGGAAACACCATATATTTT
cdr3_aa: CAWSGGSGNTIYF
clone_size: .
j_call: TRBJ1-3
v_call: TRBV30
d_call: .

cdr3_nt: TGTGCCAGTAGGGGACTTGGACGGCTCCAAGAGACCCAGTACTTC
cdr3_aa: CASRGLGRLQETQYF
clone_size: .
j_call: TRBJ2-5
v_call: TRBV19
d_call: .

cdr3_nt: TGTGCCTCAAAGGACAGGGGGTACTATGGCTACACCTTC
cdr3_aa: CASKDRGYYGYTF
clone_size: .
j_call: TRBJ1-2
v_call: TRBV19
d_call: TRBD1

cdr3_nt: TGTGCCAGCAGCACCGTAGCGGGGGGTGGCCAAGAGACCCAGTACTTC
cdr3_aa: CASSTVAGGGQETQYF
clone_size: .
j_call: TRBJ2-5
v_call: TRBV9
d_call: TRBD2

cdr3_nt: TGTGCCAGCAGAGTGCCGGGACAGCGGAACACTGAAGCTTTCTTT
cdr3_aa: CASRVPGQRNTEAFF
clone_size: .
j_call: TRBJ1-1
v_call: TRBV11-2
d_call: TRBD1

cdr3_nt: TGTGCCAGCAGTTTAAGACAGGCAGATCAGCCCCAGCATTTT
cdr3_aa: CASSLRQADQPQHF
clone_size: .
j_call: TRBJ1-5
v_call: TRBV28
d_call: .

cdr3_nt: TGTGCCAGCAGTTACTCTAGGGGGAGAGGAGAAAAACTGTTTTTT
cdr3_aa: CASSYSRGRGEKLFF
clone_size: .
j_call: TRBJ1-4
v_call: TRBV6-5
d_call: .

cdr3_nt: TGTGCCAGCAGTGACGGCGCGGGTAATGAAAAACTGTTTTTT
cdr3_aa: CASSDGAGNEKLFF
clone_size: .
j_call: TRBJ1-4
v_call: TRBV2
d_call: .

cdr3_nt: TGTGCCAGCAGCAATAGCGGGGTCACCGCCTACAATGAGCAGTTCTTC
cdr3_aa: CASSNSGVTAYNEQFF
clone_size: once
j_call: TRBJ2-1
v_call: TRBV5-6
d_call: TRBD2

cdr3_nt: TGTGCCAGCTCACCACAGGGGTCAGGAAACACCATATATTTT
cdr3_aa: CASSPQGSGNTIYF
clone_size: .
j_call: TRBJ1-3
v_call: TRBV18
d_call: .

cdr3_nt: TGTGCCAGCAGCTTGACCACTAGCCCCGGGGATACGCAGTATTTT
cdr3_aa: CASSLTTSPGDTQYF
clone_size: .
j_call: TRBJ2-3
v_call: TRBV5-6
d_call: .

cdr3_nt: TGTGCCAGTAGTCCACAGGACTTTTCAACTAATGAAAAACTGTTTTTT
cdr3_aa: CASSPQDFSTNEKLFF
clone_size: .
j_call: TRBJ1-4
v_call: TRBV19
d_call: .

cdr3_nt: TGTGCCATCGCACCTGACGGTGGCGGCTACACCTTC
cdr3_aa: CAIAPDGGGYTF
clone_size: .
j_call: TRBJ1-2
v_call: TRBV10-3
d_call: .

cdr3_nt: TGTGCCAGCAGCTCGACAGGGACCGGGGAGCTGTTTTTT
cdr3_aa: CASSSTGTGELFF
clone_size: .
j_call: TRBJ2-2
v_call: TRBV11-2
d_call: TRBD1

cdr3_nt: TGCAGCGTTGGTAAACCGAACACTGAAGCTTTCTTT
cdr3_aa: CSVGKPNTEAFF
clone_size: .
j_call: TRBJ1-1
v_call: TRBV29-1
d_call: .

cdr3_nt: TGTGCCAGCGCCCTCGGGATTAATGAAAAACTGTTTTTT
cdr3_aa: CASALGINEKLFF
clone_size: .
j_call: TRBJ1-4
v_call: TRBV28
d_call: .

cdr3_nt: TGCGCCAGCAGCCAAGAAGGGCTCTGGCAGGGAGCTAACTATGGCTACACCTTC
cdr3_aa: CASSQEGLWQGANYGYTF
clone_size: .
j_call: TRBJ1-2
v_call: TRBV4-3
d_call: .

cdr3_nt: TGTGCCAGCCCTACCGTGGACAGGGTCACAGATACGCAGTATTTT
cdr3_aa: CASPTVDRVTDTQYF
clone_size: .
j_call: TRBJ2-3
v_call: TRBV5-8
d_call: TRBD1

cdr3_nt: TGTGCCAGCAGTTTGAGGGGGGACACTGAAGCTTTCTTT
cdr3_aa: CASSLRGDTEAFF
clone_size: .
j_call: TRBJ1-1
v_call: TRBV12-3/TRBV12-4
d_call: .

cdr3_nt: TGTGCCACCAGCAGAGTTTTGGCGCATGGCGGGGAGCTGTTTTTT
cdr3_aa: CATSRVLAHGGELFF
clone_size: once
j_call: TRBJ2-2
v_call: TRBV15
d_call: .

cdr3_nt: TGTGCCACCAGTGATCCCCGGGCTGGGGCCAACGTCCTGACTTTC
cdr3_aa: CATSDPRAGANVLTF
clone_size: .
j_call: TRBJ2-6
v_call: TRBV24-1
d_call: .

cdr3_nt: TGTGCCAGCTCACCAGGACAGACCGGCACAGATACGCAGTATTTT
cdr3_aa: CASSPGQTGTDTQYF
clone_size: .
j_call: TRBJ2-3
v_call: TRBV18
d_call: .